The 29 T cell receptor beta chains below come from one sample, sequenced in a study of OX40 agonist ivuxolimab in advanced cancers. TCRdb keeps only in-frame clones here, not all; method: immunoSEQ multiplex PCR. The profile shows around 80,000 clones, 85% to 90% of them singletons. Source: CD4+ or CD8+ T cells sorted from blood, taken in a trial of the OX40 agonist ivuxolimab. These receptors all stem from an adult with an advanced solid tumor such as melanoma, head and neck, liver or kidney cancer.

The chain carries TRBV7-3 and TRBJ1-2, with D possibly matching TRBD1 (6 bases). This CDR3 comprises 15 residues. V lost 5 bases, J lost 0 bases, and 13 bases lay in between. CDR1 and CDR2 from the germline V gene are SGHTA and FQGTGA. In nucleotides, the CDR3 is TGTGCCAGCAGCATCCAAGGGGGGGCTAACTATGGCTACACCTTC. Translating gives CASSIQGGANYGYTF.

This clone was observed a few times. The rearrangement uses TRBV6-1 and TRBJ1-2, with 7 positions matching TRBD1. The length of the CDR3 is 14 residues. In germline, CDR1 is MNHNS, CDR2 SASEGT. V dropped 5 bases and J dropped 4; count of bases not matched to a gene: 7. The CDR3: CASSYADRSYGYTF. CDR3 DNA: TGTGCCAGCAGTTATGCGGACAGGAGCTATGGCTACACCTTC.

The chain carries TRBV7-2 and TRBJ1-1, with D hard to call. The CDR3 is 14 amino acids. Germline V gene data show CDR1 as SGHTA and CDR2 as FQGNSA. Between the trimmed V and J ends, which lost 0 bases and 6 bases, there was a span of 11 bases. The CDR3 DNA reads TGTGCCAGCAGCTTAGCAGGGAAGGGCGCTGAAGCTTTCTTT. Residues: CASSLAGKGAEAFF. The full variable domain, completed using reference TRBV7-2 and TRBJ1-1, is GAGVSQSPSNKVTEKGKDVELRCDPISGHTALYWYRQSLGQGLEFLIYFQGNSAPDKSGLPSDRFSAERTGGSVSTLTIQRTQQEDSAVYLCASSLAGKGAEAFFGQGTRLTVV.

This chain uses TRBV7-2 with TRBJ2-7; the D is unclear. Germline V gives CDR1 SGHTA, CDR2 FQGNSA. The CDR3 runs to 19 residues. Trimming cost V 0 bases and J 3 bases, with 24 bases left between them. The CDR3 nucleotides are TGTGCCAGCAGCTTAGCGGACCCAGTTGTCTGGCAAACCTACTACGAGCAGTACTTC. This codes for CASSLADPVVWQTYYEQYF.

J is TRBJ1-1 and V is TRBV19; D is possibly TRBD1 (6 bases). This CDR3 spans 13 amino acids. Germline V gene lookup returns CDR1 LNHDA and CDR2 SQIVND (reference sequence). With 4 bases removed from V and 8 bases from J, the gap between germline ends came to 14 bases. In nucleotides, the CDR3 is TGTGCCAGTAGTAGGGGGGGCCACCTGGAAGCTTTCTTT. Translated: CASSRGGHLEAFF.

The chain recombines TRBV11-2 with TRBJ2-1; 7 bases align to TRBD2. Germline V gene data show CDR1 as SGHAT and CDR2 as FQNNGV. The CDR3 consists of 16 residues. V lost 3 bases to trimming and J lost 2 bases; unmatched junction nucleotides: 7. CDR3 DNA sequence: TGTGCCAGCAGCTTTGCTGCGGGAGCAGCCTACAATGAGCAGTTCTTC. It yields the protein CASSFAAGAAYNEQFF.

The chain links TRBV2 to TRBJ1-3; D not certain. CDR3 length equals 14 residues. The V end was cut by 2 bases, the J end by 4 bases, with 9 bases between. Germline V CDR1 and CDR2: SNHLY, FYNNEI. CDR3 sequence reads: CASSETTRGNTIYF. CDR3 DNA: TGTGCCAGCAGTGAAACAACTCGCGGAAACACCATATATTTT.

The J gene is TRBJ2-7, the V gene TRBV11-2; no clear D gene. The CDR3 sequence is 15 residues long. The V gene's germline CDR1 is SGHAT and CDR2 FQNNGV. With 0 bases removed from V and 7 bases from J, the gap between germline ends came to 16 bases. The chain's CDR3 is CASSLESSTHGEQYF. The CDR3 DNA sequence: TGTGCCAGCAGCTTAGAGAGCAGTACGCACGGGGAGCAGTACTTC.

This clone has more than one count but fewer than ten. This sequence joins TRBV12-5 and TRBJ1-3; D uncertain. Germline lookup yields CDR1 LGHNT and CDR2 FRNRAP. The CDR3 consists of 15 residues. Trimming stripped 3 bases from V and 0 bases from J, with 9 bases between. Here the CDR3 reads CASGLGESSGNTIYF. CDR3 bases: TGTGCTAGTGGTTTAGGAGAAAGCTCTGGAAACACCATATATTTT.

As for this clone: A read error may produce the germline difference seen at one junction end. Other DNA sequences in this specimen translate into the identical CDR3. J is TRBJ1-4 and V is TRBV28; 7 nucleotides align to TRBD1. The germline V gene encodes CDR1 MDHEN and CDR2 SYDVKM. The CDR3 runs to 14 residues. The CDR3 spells CASSSGTVNEKLFF. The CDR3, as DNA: TGTGCCAGCAGTTCCGGGACAGTAAATGAAAAGCTGTTTTTT.

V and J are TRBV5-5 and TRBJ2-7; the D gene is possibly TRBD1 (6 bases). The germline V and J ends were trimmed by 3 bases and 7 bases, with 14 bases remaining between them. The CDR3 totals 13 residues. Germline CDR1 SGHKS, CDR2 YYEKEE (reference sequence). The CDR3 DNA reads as TGTGCCAGCAGCTCTACCCCAGGGGAAGAGCAGTACTTC. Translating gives CASSSTPGEEQYF.

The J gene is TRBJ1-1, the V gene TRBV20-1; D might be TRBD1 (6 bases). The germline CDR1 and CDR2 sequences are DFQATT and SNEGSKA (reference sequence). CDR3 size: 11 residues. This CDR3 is CSGGRDTEAFF. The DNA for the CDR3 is TGCAGCGGGGGCAGGGACACTGAAGCTTTCTTT.

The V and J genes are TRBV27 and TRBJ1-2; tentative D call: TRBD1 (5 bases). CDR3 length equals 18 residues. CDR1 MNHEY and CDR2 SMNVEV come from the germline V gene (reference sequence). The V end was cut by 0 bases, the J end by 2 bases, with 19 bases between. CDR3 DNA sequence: TGTGCCAGCAGTTTATCCATCGGGCTCAGGGACCCAAACTATGGCTACACCTTC. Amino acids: CASSLSIGLRDPNYGYTF.

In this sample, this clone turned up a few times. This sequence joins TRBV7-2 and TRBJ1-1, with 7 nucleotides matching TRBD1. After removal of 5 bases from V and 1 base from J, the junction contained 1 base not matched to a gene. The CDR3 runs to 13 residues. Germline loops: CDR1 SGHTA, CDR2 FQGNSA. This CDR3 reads CASSRQGNTEAFF. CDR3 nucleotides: TGTGCCAGCAGCCGACAGGGGAACACTGAAGCTTTCTTT.

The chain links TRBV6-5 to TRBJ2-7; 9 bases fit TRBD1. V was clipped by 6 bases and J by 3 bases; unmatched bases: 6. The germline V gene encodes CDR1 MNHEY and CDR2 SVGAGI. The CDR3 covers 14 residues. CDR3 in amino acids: CASRLGQGIYEQYF. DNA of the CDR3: TGTGCCAGCAGACTAGGACAGGGGATCTACGAGCAGTACTTC.

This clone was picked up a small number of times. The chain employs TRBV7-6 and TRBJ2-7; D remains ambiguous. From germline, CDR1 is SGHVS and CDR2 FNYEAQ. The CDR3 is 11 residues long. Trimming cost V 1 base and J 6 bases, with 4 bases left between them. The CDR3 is CASSLDREQYF. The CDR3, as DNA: TGTGCCAGCAGCTTAGACCGCGAGCAGTACTTC.

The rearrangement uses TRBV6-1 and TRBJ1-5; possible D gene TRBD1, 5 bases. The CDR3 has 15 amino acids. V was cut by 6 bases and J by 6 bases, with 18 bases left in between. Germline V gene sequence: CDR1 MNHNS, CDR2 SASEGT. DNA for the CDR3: TGTGCCAGCAGCCTTACTTGGGGGGAGGGTCAGCCCCAGCATTTT. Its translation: CASSLTWGEGQPQHF.

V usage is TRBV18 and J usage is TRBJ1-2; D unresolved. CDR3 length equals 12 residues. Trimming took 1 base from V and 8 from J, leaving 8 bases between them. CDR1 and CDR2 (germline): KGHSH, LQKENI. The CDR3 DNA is TGTGCCAGCTCACCACGGGTGGGCGGCTACACCTTC. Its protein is CASSPRVGGYTF.

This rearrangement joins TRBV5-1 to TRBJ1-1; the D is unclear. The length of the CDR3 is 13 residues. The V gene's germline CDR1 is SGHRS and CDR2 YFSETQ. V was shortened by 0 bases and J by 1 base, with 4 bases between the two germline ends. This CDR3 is CASSLAPNTEAFF. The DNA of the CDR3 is TGCGCCAGCAGCTTGGCCCCGAACACTGAAGCTTTCTTT.

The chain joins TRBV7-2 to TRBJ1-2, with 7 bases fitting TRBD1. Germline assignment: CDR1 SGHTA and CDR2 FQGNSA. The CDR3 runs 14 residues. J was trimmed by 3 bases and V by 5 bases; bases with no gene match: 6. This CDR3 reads CASSLWTGDYGYTF. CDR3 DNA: TGTGCCAGCAGCCTTTGGACAGGAGACTATGGCTACACCTTC.

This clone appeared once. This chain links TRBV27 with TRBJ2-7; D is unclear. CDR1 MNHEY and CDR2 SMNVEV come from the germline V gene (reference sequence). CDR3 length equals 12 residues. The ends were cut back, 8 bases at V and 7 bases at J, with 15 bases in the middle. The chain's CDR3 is CASARPDREQYF. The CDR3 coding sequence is TGTGCCAGCGCGAGACCGGATAGGGAGCAGTACTTC.

The CDR3 nucleotides are TGTGCCAGCTCACCACGCGACGACCAGCCCCAGCATTTT. This encodes CASSPRDDQPQHF. The genes are TRBV18 and TRBJ1-5; D is unclear. This CDR3 comprises 13 residues. Trimming stripped 1 base from V and 7 bases from J, with 8 bases between. Per the germline V gene, CDR1 is KGHSH and CDR2 is LQKENI.

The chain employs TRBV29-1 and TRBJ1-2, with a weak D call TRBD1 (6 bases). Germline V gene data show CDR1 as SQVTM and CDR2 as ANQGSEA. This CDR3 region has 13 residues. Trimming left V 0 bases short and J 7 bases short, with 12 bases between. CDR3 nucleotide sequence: TGCAGCGTTGAAGACCCAGGGGTTGGTGGCTACACCTTC. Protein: CSVEDPGVGGYTF.

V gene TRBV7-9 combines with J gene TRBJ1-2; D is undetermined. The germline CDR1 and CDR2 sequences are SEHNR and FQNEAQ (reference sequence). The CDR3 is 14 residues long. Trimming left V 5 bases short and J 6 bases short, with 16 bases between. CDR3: CASSLLVLGDGYTF. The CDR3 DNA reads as TGTGCCAGCAGCCTACTAGTCCTCGGGGATGGCTACACCTTC.

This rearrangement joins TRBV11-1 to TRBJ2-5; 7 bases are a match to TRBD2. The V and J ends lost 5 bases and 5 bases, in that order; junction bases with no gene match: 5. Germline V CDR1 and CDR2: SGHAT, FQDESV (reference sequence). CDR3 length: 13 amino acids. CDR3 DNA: TGTGCCAGCAGCCCGAGGGGAGGGGAGACCCAGTACTTC. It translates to CASSPRGGETQYF.

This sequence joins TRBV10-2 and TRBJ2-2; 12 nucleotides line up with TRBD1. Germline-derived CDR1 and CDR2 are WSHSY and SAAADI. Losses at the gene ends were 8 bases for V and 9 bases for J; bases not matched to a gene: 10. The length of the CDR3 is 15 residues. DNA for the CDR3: TGCGCCAGCGAGGGGACAGGGGGCGCAAGGAGGGAGCTGTTTTTT. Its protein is CASEGTGGARRELFF.

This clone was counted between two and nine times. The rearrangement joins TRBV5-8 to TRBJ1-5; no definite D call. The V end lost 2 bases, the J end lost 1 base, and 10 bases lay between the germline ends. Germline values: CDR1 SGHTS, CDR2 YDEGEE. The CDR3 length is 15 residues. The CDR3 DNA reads TGTGCCAGCAGCTTCTCTAGGCAGAGCAATCAGCCCCAGCATTTT. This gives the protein CASSFSRQSNQPQHF.

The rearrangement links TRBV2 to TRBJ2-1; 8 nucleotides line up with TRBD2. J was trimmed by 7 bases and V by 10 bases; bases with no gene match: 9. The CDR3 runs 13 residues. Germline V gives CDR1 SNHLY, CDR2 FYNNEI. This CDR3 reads CATQRELRNEQFF. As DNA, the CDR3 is TGTGCCACCCAGCGGGAGCTCAGGAATGAGCAGTTCTTC.

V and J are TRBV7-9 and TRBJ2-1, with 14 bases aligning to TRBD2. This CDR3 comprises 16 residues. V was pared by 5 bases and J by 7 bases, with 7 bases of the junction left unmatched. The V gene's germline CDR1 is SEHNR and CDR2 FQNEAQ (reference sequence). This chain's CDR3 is CASSPPGTSGSNEQFF. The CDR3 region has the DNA TGTGCCAGCAGCCCACCGGGGACTAGCGGGAGTAATGAGCAGTTCTTC.